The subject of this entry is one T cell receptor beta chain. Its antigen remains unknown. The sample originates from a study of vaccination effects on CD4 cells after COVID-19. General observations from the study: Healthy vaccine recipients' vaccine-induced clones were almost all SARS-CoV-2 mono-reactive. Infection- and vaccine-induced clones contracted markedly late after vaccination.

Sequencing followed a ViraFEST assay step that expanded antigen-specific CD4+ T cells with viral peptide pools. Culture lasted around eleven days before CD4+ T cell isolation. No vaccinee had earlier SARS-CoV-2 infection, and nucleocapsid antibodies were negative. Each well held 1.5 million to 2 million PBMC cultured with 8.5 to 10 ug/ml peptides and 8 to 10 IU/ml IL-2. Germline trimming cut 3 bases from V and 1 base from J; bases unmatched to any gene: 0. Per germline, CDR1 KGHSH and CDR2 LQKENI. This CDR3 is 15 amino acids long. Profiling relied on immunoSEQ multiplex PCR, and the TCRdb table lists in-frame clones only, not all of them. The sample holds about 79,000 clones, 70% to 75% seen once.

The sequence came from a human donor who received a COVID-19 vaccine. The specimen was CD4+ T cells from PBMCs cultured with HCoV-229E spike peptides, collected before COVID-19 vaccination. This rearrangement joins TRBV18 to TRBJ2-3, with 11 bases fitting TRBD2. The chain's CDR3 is CASSPTSGGTDTQYF. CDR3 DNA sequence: TGTGCCAGCTCACCGACTAGCGGGGGCACAGATACGCAGTATTTT.